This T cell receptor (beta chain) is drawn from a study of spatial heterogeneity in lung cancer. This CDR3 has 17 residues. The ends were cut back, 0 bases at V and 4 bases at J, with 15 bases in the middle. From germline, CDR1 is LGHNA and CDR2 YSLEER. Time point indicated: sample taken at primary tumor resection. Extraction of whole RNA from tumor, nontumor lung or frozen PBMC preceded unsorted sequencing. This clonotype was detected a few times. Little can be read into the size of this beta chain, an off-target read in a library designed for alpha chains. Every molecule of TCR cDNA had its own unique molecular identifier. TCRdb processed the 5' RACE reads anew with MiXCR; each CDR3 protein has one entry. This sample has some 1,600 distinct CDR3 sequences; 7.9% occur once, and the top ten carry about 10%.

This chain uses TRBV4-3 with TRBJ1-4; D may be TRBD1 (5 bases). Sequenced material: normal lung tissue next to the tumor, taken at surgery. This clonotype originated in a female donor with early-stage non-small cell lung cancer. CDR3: CASSQDSLGTHNEKLFF. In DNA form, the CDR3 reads TGCGCCAGCAGCCAAGATAGTCTGGGGACCCATAATGAAAAACTGTTTTTT.